This T cell receptor (beta chain) derives from a study of blood T cell repertoires in COVID-19. Study at large: T cells, B-cell-depleted T cells, or PBMCs provided the cDNA or gDNA that served as material.

The data were produced by immunoSEQ multiplex PCR, yet TCRdb's version contains in-frame clones alone and is incomplete. The sample has a few hundred thousand clones; around 87% are singletons. The germline gives CDR1 MDHEN, CDR2 SYDVKM. The CDR3 is 15 residues long. Losses at the gene ends were 5 bases for V and 6 bases for J; bases not matched to a gene: 13. Sequencing was carried out using peripheral blood. The TCR sequence derives from a woman aged 50 to 60 who had recovered from COVID-19. The rearrangement links TRBV28 to TRBJ2-7, with TRBD1 identical over 7 bases. CDR3 residues: CASSGAEGARIEQYF. The DNA of the CDR3 is TGTGCCAGCAGTGGGGCCGAGGGGGCGCGCATCGAGCAGTACTTC. Full variable domain (remainder filled in from reference TRBV28 and TRBJ2-7): DVKVTQSSRYLVKRTGEKVFLECVQDMDHENMFWYRQDPGLGLRLIYFSYDVKMKEKGDIPEGYSVSREKKERFSLILESASTNQTSMYLCASSGAEGARIEQYFGPGTRLTVT.